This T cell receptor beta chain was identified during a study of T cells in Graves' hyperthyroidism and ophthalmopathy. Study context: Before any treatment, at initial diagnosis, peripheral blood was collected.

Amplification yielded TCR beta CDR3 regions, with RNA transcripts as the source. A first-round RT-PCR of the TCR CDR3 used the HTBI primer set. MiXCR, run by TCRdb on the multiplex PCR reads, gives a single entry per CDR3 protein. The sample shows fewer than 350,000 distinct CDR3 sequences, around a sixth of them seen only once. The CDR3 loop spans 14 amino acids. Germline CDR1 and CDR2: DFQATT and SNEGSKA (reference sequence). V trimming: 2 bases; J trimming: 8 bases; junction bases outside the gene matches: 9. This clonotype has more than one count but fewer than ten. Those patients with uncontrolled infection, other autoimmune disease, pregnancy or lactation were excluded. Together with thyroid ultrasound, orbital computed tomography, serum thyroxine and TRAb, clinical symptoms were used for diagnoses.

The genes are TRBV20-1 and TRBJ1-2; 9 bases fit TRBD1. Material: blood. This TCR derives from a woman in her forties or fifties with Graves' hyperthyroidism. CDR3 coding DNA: TGCAGTGCTAGATTGGGACAGGGTGGAGGAGGCTACACCTTC. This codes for CSARLGQGGGGYTF.